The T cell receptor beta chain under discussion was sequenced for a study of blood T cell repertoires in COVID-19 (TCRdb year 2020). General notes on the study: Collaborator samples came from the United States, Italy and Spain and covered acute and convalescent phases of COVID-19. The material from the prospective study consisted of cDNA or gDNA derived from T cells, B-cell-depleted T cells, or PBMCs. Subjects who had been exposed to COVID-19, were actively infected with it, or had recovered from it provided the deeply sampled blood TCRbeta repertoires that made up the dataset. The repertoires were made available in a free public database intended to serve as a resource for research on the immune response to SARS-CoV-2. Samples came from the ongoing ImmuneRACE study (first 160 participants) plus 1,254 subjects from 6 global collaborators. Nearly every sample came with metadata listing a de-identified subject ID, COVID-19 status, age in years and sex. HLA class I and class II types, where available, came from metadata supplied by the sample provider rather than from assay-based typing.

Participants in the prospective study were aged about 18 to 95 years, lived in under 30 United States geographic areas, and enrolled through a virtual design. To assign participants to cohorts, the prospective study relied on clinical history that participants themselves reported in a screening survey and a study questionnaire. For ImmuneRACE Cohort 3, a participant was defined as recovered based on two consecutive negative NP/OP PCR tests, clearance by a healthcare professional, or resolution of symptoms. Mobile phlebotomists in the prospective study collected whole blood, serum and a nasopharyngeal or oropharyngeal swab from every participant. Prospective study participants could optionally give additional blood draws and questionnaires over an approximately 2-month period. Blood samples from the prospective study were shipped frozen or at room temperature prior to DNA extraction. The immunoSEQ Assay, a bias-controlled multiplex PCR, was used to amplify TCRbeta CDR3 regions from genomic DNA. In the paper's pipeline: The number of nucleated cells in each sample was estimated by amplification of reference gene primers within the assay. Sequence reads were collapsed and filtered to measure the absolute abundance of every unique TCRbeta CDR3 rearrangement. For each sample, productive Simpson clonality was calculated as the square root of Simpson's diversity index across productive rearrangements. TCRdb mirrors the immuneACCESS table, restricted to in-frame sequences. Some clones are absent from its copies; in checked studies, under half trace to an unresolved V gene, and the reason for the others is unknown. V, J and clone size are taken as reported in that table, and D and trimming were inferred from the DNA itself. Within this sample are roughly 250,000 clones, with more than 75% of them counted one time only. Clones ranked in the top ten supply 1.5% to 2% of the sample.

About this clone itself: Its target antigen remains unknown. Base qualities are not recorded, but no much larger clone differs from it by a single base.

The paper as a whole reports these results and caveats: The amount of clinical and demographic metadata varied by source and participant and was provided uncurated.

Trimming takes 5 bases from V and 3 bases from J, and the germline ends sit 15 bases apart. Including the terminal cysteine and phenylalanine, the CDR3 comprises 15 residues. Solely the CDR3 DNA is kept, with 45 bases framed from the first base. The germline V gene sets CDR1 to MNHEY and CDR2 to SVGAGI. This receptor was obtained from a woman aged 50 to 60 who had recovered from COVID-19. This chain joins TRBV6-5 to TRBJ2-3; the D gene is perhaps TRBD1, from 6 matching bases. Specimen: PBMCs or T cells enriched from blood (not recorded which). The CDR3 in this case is CASSIDGRGTDTQYF. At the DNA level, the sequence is TGTGCCAGCAGTATCGATGGCAGGGGTACAGATACGCAGTATTTT.